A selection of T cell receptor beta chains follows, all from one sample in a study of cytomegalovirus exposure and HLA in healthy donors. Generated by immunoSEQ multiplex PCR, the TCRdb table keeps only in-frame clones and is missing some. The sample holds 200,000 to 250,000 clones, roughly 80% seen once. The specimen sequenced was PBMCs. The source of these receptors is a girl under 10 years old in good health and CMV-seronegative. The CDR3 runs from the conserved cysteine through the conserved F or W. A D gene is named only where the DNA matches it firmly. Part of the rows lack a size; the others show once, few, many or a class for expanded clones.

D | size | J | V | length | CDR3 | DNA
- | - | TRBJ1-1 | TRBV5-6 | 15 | CASSHGGGMNTEAFF | TGTGCCAGCAGCCACGGCGGGGGTATGAACACTGAAGCTTTCTTT
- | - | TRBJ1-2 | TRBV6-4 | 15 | CASSDSGGDTHGYTF | TGTGCCAGCAGTGACTCGGGGGGGGATACCCATGGCTACACCTTC
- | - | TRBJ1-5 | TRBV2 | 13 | CASSGQRNQPQHF | TGTGCCAGCAGCGGACAGCGCAATCAGCCCCAGCATTTT
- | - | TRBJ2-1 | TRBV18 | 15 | CASSPLAGTHNEQFF | TGTGCCAGCTCACCCCTCGCGGGCACCCACAATGAGCAGTTCTTC
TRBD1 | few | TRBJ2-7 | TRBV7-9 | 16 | CASSPRDRANPYEQYF | TGTGCCAGCAGCCCAAGGGACAGGGCGAACCCCTACGAGCAGTACTTC
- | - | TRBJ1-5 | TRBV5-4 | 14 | CASSLKGANQPQHF | TGTGCCAGCAGCTTGAAGGGAGCAAATCAGCCCCAGCATTTT
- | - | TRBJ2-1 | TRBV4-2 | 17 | CASSPRLRERSYNEQFF | TGTGCCAGCAGCCCCCGACTACGGGAAAGATCCTACAATGAGCAGTTCTTC
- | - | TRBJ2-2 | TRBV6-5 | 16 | CASSYSGGANTGELFF | TGTGCCAGCAGTTACTCAGGGGGGGCGAACACCGGGGAGCTGTTTTTT
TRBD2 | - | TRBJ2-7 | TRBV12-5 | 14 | CASGSGLAIHEQYF | TGTGCTAGTGGTTCGGGACTAGCTATACACGAGCAGTACTTC
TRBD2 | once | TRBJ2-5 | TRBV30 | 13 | CAWSLAGQETQYF | TGTGCCTGGAGCTTAGCGGGCCAAGAGACCCAGTACTTC
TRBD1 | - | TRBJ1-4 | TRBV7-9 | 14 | CASSRGQGGEKLFF | TGTGCCAGCAGCCGGGGACAGGGCGGTGAAAAACTGTTTTTT
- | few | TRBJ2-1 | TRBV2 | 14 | CASRLQVSYNEQFF | TGTGCCAGCAGGTTGCAGGTATCTTACAATGAGCAGTTCTTC
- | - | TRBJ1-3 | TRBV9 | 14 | CASTQGLSGNTIYF | TGTGCCAGCACTCAGGGACTCTCTGGAAACACCATATATTTT
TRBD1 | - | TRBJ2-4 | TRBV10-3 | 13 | CAVGGADGNIQYF | TGTGCCGTAGGGGGCGCGGATGGAAACATTCAGTACTTC
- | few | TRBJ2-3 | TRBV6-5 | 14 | CASSYRGATDTQYF | TGTGCCAGCAGTTACCGCGGGGCCACAGATACGCAGTATTTT
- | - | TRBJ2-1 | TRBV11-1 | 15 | CASSTSGSSYNEQFF | TGTGCCAGCAGCACGAGCGGAAGCTCCTACAATGAGCAGTTCTTC
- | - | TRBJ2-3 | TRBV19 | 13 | CASGTGGTDTQYF | TGTGCCAGTGGGACGGGGGGCACAGATACGCAGTATTTT
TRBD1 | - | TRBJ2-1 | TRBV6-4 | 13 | CASSETGGYEQFF | TGTGCCAGCAGTGAGACAGGGGGCTATGAGCAGTTCTTC
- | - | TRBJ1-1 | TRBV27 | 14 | CASNDGQGDTEAFF | TGTGCCAGCAACGATGGCCAGGGCGACACTGAAGCTTTCTTT
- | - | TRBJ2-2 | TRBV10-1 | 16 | CASSKPSTRGTGELFF | TGCGCCAGCAGCAAACCTTCGACTAGAGGGACCGGGGAGCTGTTTTTT
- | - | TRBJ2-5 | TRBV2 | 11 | CAVTYQETQYF | TGTGCTGTGACTTATCAAGAGACCCAGTACTTC
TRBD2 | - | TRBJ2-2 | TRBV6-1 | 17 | CASSEYMPLAGSGELFF | TGTGCCAGCAGTGAATATATGCCGCTAGCGGGCTCCGGGGAGCTGTTTTTT
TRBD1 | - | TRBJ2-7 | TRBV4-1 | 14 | CASSQEGQGGEQYF | TGCGCCAGCAGCCAAGAGGGACAGGGCGGCGAGCAGTACTTC
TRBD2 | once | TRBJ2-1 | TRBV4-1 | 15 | CASSQVAGGYNEQFF | TGCGCCAGCAGCCAAGTAGCGGGGGGGTACAATGAGCAGTTCTTC
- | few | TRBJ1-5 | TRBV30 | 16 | CAWSVMERRYNQPQHF | TGTGCCTGGAGCGTCATGGAACGGAGATACAATCAGCCCCAGCATTTT
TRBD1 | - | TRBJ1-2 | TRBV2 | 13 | CASSGQGVRGYTF | TGTGCCAGCAGTGGACAGGGGGTTCGTGGCTACACCTTC
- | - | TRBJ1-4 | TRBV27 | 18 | CASSPEGVMRGWNEKLFF | TGTGCCAGCAGTCCCGAGGGGGTTATGAGGGGTTGGAATGAAAAACTGTTTTTT
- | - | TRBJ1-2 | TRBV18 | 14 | CASSPSGANYGYTF | TGTGCCAGCTCACCCTCGGGGGCTAACTATGGCTACACCTTC
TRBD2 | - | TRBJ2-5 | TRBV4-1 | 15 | CASSQTGLAEETQYF | TGCGCCAGCAGCCAAACGGGACTAGCCGAAGAGACCCAGTACTTC
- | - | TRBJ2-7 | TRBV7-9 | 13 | CASSSTGKYEQYF | TGTGCCAGCAGCTCGACGGGGAAATACGAGCAGTACTTC
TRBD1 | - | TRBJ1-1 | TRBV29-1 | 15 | CSVEVVRQGNTEAFF | TGCAGCGTTGAAGTGGTGAGACAGGGCAACACTGAAGCTTTCTTT
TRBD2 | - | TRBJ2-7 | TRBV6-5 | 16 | CASSYSGTSAPYEQYF | TGTGCCAGCAGTTATAGCGGGACCTCCGCCCCCTACGAGCAGTACTTC
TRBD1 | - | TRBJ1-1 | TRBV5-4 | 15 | CASSLPGQGGTEAFF | TGTGCCAGCAGCTTGCCCGGACAGGGAGGGACTGAAGCTTTCTTT
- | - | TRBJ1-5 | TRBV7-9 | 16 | CASSLFEVGSHQPQHF | TGTGCCAGCAGCTTATTCGAAGTGGGGAGTCATCAGCCCCAGCATTTT
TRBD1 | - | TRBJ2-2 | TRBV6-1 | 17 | CASSVRPGQGAAGELFF | TGTGCCAGCAGTGTTCGACCGGGACAGGGGGCGGCCGGGGAGCTGTTTTTT
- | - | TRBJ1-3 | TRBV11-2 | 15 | CASSSLTGSGNTIYF | TGTGCCAGCAGCTCCCTGACAGGATCTGGAAACACCATATATTTT
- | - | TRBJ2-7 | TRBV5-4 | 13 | CASSWAGRDEQYF | TGTGCCAGCAGCTGGGCGGGGCGTGACGAGCAGTACTTC
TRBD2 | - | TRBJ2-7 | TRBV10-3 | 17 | CAISEGGRRSGTYEQYF | TGTGCCATCAGTGAGGGCGGGAGAAGATCGGGGACCTACGAGCAGTACTTC
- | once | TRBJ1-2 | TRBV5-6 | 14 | CASSSPQGNYGYTF | TGTGCCAGCAGCTCCCCACAGGGAAACTATGGCTACACCTTC
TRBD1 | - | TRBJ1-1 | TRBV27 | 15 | CASSVTPGQVPEAFF | TGTGCCAGCAGCGTCACCCCGGGACAGGTCCCTGAAGCTTTCTTT
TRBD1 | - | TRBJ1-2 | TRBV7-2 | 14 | CASSPDRANYGYTF | TGTGCCAGCAGCCCGGACAGGGCTAACTATGGCTACACCTTC
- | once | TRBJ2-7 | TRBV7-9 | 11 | CASSSRSEQYF | TGTGCCAGCAGCTCCCGTTCCGAGCAGTACTTC
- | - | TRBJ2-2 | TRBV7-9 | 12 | CSSAREIGELFF | TGTTCCAGCGCTCGGGAAATCGGGGAGCTGTTTTTT
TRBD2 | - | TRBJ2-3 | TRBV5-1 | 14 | CASSSGLAADTQYF | TGCGCCAGCAGCTCCGGACTAGCGGCAGATACGCAGTATTTT
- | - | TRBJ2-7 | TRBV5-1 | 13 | CASSLPQEDEQYF | TGCGCCAGCAGCTTGCCCCAGGAGGACGAGCAGTACTTC
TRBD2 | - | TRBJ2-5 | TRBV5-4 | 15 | CASSPGTSGRKTQYF | TGTGCCAGCAGCCCAGGGACTAGCGGGAGAAAGACCCAGTACTTC
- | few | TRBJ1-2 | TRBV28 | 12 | CASSVLVYGYTF | TGTGCCAGCAGTGTCCTCGTCTATGGCTACACCTTC
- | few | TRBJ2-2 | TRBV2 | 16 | CASSQTRAVNTGELFF | TGTGCCAGCAGCCAGACTAGGGCCGTGAACACCGGGGAGCTGTTTTTT
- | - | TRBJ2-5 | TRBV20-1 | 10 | CSIRVQTQYF | TGCAGTATCCGAGTCCAGACCCAGTACTTC